A single sample is the source of the 26 T cell receptor beta chains below, sequenced in a study of TIL therapy for anti-PD-1-resistant metastatic lung cancer. Time point defined: pre-treatment sample, taken before nivolumab and TIL therapy. Sequencing used immunoSEQ v3. Sequencing used immunoSEQ multiplex PCR; TCRdb keeps in-frame clones, though not all of them. The table shows under 60,000 clones, with approximately 86% occurring only once. Sample: blood, taken at baseline. These receptors were obtained from a person aged 25 to 85 with non-small cell lung cancer.

The chain links TRBV28 to TRBJ2-7; D uncertain. Germline V gives CDR1 MDHEN, CDR2 SYDVKM. With 4 bases removed from V and 4 bases from J, the gap between germline ends came to 11 bases. This CDR3 comprises 13 residues. CDR3 sequence (DNA): TGTGCCAGCAGTTCTAACGGGCCTTACGAGCAGTACTTC. It encodes CASSSNGPYEQYF.

This chain joins TRBV3-1 (or the pseudogene TRBV3-2) and TRBJ2-7; 7 bases agree with TRBD1. CDR1 is LGHDT and CDR2 is YNNKEL in the germline V gene (reference sequence). V dropped 1 base and J dropped 0; count of bases not matched to a gene: 3. This CDR3 has 15 residues. The CDR3 protein is CASSQGQGRSYEQYF. DNA for the CDR3: TGTGCCAGCAGCCAAGGACAGGGTCGCTCCTACGAGCAGTACTTC.

The gene calls are TRBV27 and TRBJ1-5; TRBD1 matches at 10 bases. The CDR3 loop spans 15 amino acids. Germline CDR1 and CDR2: MNHEY and SMNVEV (reference sequence). The ends lost 3 bases at V and 6 bases at J; junction bases unmatched: 5. The chain's CDR3 is CASSFHGTGAQPQHF. CDR3 nucleotides: TGTGCCAGCAGTTTCCACGGGACAGGGGCTCAGCCCCAGCATTTT.

CDR3 region: CSVEERHRGANVLTF. The CDR3 DNA reads as TGCAGCGTTGAAGAAAGGCACCGCGGGGCCAACGTCCTGACTTTC. The chain links TRBV29-1 to TRBJ2-6; D unresolved. Germline CDR1 is SQVTM and CDR2 is ANQGSEA. V was clipped by 0 bases and J by 4 bases, with 10 bases between them. The CDR3 runs to 15 residues.

This chain links TRBV7-9 with TRBJ1-6, with 10 positions matching TRBD1. The germline CDR1 and CDR2 sequences are SEHNR and FQNEAQ (reference sequence). The J segment lost 1 base and the V segment lost 5 bases, leaving 2 bases of the junction unmatched. CDR3 size: 16 residues. This CDR3 is CASSPGQGSYNSPLHF. CDR3 in DNA: TGTGCCAGCAGCCCGGGACAGGGGTCCTATAATTCACCCCTCCACTTT.

V gene TRBV6-5 combines with J gene TRBJ1-5, with 7 bases that match TRBD1. Germline CDR1 is MNHEY and CDR2 is SVGAGI. With 6 bases clipped from V and 7 bases from J, the junction kept 6 bases outside the gene matches. The CDR3 has 13 amino acids. CDR3: CASSLTGNQPQHF. The DNA of the CDR3 is TGTGCCAGCAGCCTGACAGGGAACCAGCCCCAGCATTTT.

A single count supports this clone. The chain uses TRBV5-5 and TRBJ2-5; D could derive from TRBD1 or TRBD2 (6 bases each). V was clipped by 1 base and J by 5 bases, with 18 bases between them. The CDR3 has 16 amino acids. Germline V CDR1 and CDR2: SGHKS, YYEKEE (reference sequence). The CDR3 reads CASSLSGARTFETQYF. As DNA, the CDR3 is TGTGCCAGCAGCTTGTCGGGGGCGCGTACCTTTGAGACCCAGTACTTC.

The V and J genes are TRBV5-6 and TRBJ2-3; 9 nucleotides match TRBD2. Looked up from germline, CDR1 is SGHDT and CDR2 is YYEEEE. There are 15 residues in the CDR3. J gave up 2 bases and V 1 base, and 2 bases lay outside the gene matches. The CDR3 loop is CASSLRLAATDTQYF. The DNA for the CDR3 is TGTGCCAGCAGCTTGAGACTAGCGGCCACAGATACGCAGTATTTT. Drawing the rest from reference TRBV5-6 and TRBJ2-3, the complete variable domain is DAGVTQSPTHLIKTRGQQVTLRCSPKSGHDTVSWYQQALGQGPQFIFQYYEEEERQRGNFPDRFSGHQFPNYSSELNVNALLLGDSALYLCASSLRLAATDTQYFGPGTRLTVL.

This clone was detected a few times. The V and J genes are TRBV3-1 (or the pseudogene TRBV3-2) and TRBJ1-6, with D maybe TRBD1 (5 bases). V lost 10 bases, J lost 3 bases, and 13 bases lay in between. This CDR3 has 14 amino acids. Per the germline V gene, CDR1 is LGHDT and CDR2 is YNNKEL (reference sequence). The chain's CDR3 is CATPLGGYNSPLHF. As DNA, the CDR3 is TGTGCCACACCCTTGGGGGGCTATAATTCACCCCTCCACTTT.

Only a few counts were recorded for this clone. The chain combines TRBV30 with TRBJ2-1, with D possibly TRBD1 on 6 matching bases. The CDR3 length is 13 residues. V lost 4 bases to trimming and J lost 8 bases, with 15 bases between them. Per germline, CDR1 GTSNPN and CDR2 SVGIG (reference sequence). The CDR3 is CAWKFSGVDEQFF. Written as DNA, the CDR3 is TGTGCCTGGAAGTTTTCAGGGGTCGATGAGCAGTTCTTC.

The chain couples TRBV6-4 to TRBJ2-1, with D perhaps assigned TRBD1 or TRBD2 (6 bases each). V was shortened by 2 bases and J by 8 bases, with 13 bases between the two germline ends. The CDR3 has 14 amino acids. The V gene's germline CDR1 is MRHNA and CDR2 SNTAGT. The CDR3 sequence is CASSDGARGDEQFF. CDR3 nucleotides: TGTGCCAGCAGTGACGGGGCGAGGGGGGATGAGCAGTTCTTC.

This chain links TRBV7-9 with TRBJ1-4, with D perhaps TRBD1 (5 bases). Trimming took 0 bases from V and 3 from J, leaving 8 bases between them. The CDR3 sequence is 15 residues long. The germline V gene has CDR1 SEHNR and CDR2 FQNEAQ (reference sequence). DNA of the CDR3: TGTGCCAGCAGCTTAGCGCGGGGACCTAATGAAAAACTGTTTTTT. Residues: CASSLARGPNEKLFF.

This chain joins TRBV7-9 and TRBJ1-4; TRBD1 matches 7 bases. CDR3 length: 17 residues. Germline V gene lookup returns CDR1 SEHNR and CDR2 FQNEAQ (reference sequence). The trim removed 2 bases at V and 6 bases at J, leaving 12 bases unmatched. In DNA, the CDR3 is TGTGCCAGCAGCTTAAGGGACAGAAAACGTCTTGATGAAAAACTGTTTTTT. Translated: CASSLRDRKRLDEKLFF.

The J gene is TRBJ1-6, the V gene TRBV11-2, with a weak D call TRBD1 (5 bases). This CDR3 spans 16 amino acids. Germline CDR1 is SGHAT and CDR2 is FQNNGV. Trimming removed 1 base from V and 7 bases from J, with 14 bases in between. CDR3 sequence (DNA): TGTGCCAGCAGCTTAGTCCAGGGCCCGCCGAATTCACCCCTCCACTTT. This codes for CASSLVQGPPNSPLHF.

The J gene is TRBJ2-5, the V gene TRBV7-9; 8 nucleotides line up with TRBD1. Germline V gives CDR1 SEHNR, CDR2 FQNEAQ (reference sequence). The V and J ends lost 5 bases and 4 bases, in that order; junction bases with no gene match: 12. This CDR3 has 16 residues. The CDR3 loop reads CASSPPGQGSIETQYF. The CDR3 nucleotides read TGTGCCAGCAGCCCCCCCGGACAGGGATCAATAGAGACCCAGTACTTC.

J is TRBJ2-5 and V is TRBV29-1; no reliable D call. The CDR3 length is 14 residues. The V and J ends lost 2 bases and 5 bases respectively, with 15 bases between them. CDR1 and CDR2 from the germline V gene are SQVTM and ANQGSEA. CDR3 protein: CSVETVRTKETQYF. The CDR3 DNA sequence: TGCAGCGTTGAAACAGTGAGGACCAAGGAGACCCAGTACTTC.

The chain combines TRBV29-1 with TRBJ2-1, with no clear D. V was trimmed by 7 bases and J by 5 bases, leaving 9 bases between them. The CDR3 runs 11 residues. CDR1 SQVTM and CDR2 ANQGSEA come from the germline V gene. The CDR3 bases are TGCAGCGCGAACACAAACAATGAGCAGTTCTTC. It is translated as CSANTNNEQFF.

V gene TRBV29-1 combines with J gene TRBJ1-5; possible D gene TRBD1, 6 bases. Germline values: CDR1 SQVTM, CDR2 ANQGSEA. This CDR3 region has 15 residues. Trimming left V 1 base short and J 4 bases short, with 14 bases between. The CDR3 reads CSVEAWGRGNQPQHF. The DNA of the CDR3 is TGCAGCGTTGAAGCGTGGGGGCGCGGGAATCAGCCCCAGCATTTT.

This chain uses TRBV5-1 with TRBJ2-1; either TRBD1 or TRBD2 may fit D (6 bases each). V was cut by 4 bases and J by 4 bases, with 15 bases left in between. This CDR3 region has 15 residues. Germline V lookup: CDR1 SGHRS, CDR2 YFSETQ. CDR3 nucleotides: TGCGCCAGCAGCCTAGGAGGGGGGAATTACAATGAGCAGTTCTTC. It specifies CASSLGGGNYNEQFF.

The chain has TRBV2 and TRBJ2-5; 10 nucleotides align to TRBD1. Germline CDR1 reads SNHLY; CDR2 reads FYNNEI. The CDR3 is made up of 15 amino acids. J was trimmed by 4 bases and V by 6 bases; bases with no gene match: 8. Here the CDR3 reads CASRGTGALTETQYF. DNA for the CDR3: TGTGCCAGCAGGGGGACAGGGGCTTTAACAGAGACCCAGTACTTC. The entire variable domain, with the rest obtained from reference TRBV2 and TRBJ2-5, is as follows: EPEVTQTPSHQVTQMGQEVILRCVPISNHLYFYWYRQILGQKVEFLVSFYNNEISEKSEIFDDQFSVERPDGSNFTLKIRSTKLEDSAMYFCASRGTGALTETQYFGPGTRLLVL.

This chain connects TRBV29-1 to TRBJ2-1; 11 bases line up with TRBD2. V was pared by 3 bases and J by 9 bases, with 10 bases of the junction left unmatched. The germline gives CDR1 SQVTM, CDR2 ANQGSEA. This CDR3 spans 15 amino acids. CDR3: CSVDVVAGGPGEQFF. CDR3 DNA sequence: TGCAGCGTTGATGTAGTAGCGGGAGGGCCGGGTGAGCAGTTCTTC.

This clone appeared once. The rearrangement joins TRBV12-2 to TRBJ2-7; the table names TRBD1, a call not compared with the DNA. TRBV12-2 is assigned pseudogene status. The CDR3 length is 17 residues. The CDR3 loop reads CASRLATGDRSSYEQYF. In DNA, the CDR3 is TGTGCAAGTCGCTTAGCAACGGGGGACAGGAGCTCCTACGAGCAGTACTTC.

This clone is a singleton in its sample. This chain uses TRBV24-1 with TRBJ2-2; D not resolved. V was trimmed by 7 bases and J by 3 bases, leaving 2 bases between them. Per germline, CDR1 KGHDR and CDR2 SFDVKD. The CDR3 spans 11 residues. The CDR3 protein is CATRDTGELFF. The CDR3, as DNA: TGTGCCACCAGGGACACCGGGGAGCTGTTTTTT.

This clone occurred once. The DNA for the CDR3 is TGTGCCAGCTCACCACGACAGGTCTCTGGGGCCAACGTCCTGACTTTC. It specifies CASSPRQVSGANVLTF. This sequence joins TRBV18 and TRBJ2-6, with D possibly TRBD1 on 6 matching bases. Looked up from germline, CDR1 is KGHSH and CDR2 is LQKENI. The CDR3 sequence is 16 residues long. V shed 1 base and J shed 0 bases, with 7 bases lying between them.

The chain recombines TRBV3-1 (or the pseudogene TRBV3-2) with TRBJ2-7, with 11 bases lining up with TRBD1. With 4 bases clipped from V and 3 bases from J, the junction kept 2 bases outside the gene matches. Germline V lookup: CDR1 LGHDT, CDR2 YNNKEL (reference sequence). This CDR3 region has 14 residues. The CDR3 sequence: CASSRGTGGYEQYF. In DNA form, the CDR3 reads TGTGCCAGCAGCCGAGGGACAGGGGGCTACGAGCAGTACTTC.

The chain recombines TRBV28 with TRBJ1-1; TRBD1 is a possible D gene (6 bases). CDR3 length: 14 residues. Germline CDR1 is MDHEN and CDR2 is SYDVKM. Trimming stripped 6 bases from V and 4 bases from J, with 15 bases between. In DNA form, the CDR3 reads TGTGCCAGCAGGAAGCCAGGGGCGGGCACTGAAGCTTTCTTT. It translates to CASRKPGAGTEAFF.